The rows below give T cell receptor beta chains drawn from one sample of a study of CD8 T cells in Susac syndrome. Each CDR3 protein gets one entry after TCRdb re-called the immunoSEQ multiplex PCR reads with MiXCR. This sample yields about 300,000 distinct CDR3 sequences, of which about 92% are seen a single time; 0.06% to 0.075% belongs to the top ten. The sequencing input was CD4+ T cells from PBMCs. The receptors come from a human donor with multiple sclerosis. Each CDR3 is given with its conserved first and last residue. Each record gives: V gene, CDR3 protein.

V gene: TRBV6-1; CDR3 protein: CASSYLFATNEKLFF
V gene: TRBV18; CDR3 protein: CASSPEIGWSEKLFF
V gene: TRBV20-1; CDR3 protein: CSAIEGYTF
V gene: TRBV23-1; CDR3 protein: CASSQWTGAYEQYF
V gene: TRBV9; CDR3 protein: CASSVGSDSYNEQFF
V gene: TRBV25-1; CDR3 protein: CASSKTGISSDTQYF
V gene: TRBV7-3; CDR3 protein: CASSLSGGTIYEQYF
V gene: TRBV6-5; CDR3 protein: CASSYGGNPSGLSYEQYF
V gene: TRBV7-2; CDR3 protein: CASSHVAAAPSGNTIYF
V gene: TRBV5-1; CDR3 protein: CASSSGLPNSYEQYF
V gene: TRBV2; CDR3 protein: CAGRVNTEAFF
V gene: TRBV7-9; CDR3 protein: CASSRLMLAGVDEQYF
V gene: TRBV12-3/TRBV12-4; CDR3 protein: CASSSGLAGAQETQYF
V gene: TRBV6-6; CDR3 protein: CASKGGRGLRAEQYF
V gene: TRBV5-1; CDR3 protein: CASSLVSRSNTEAFF
V gene: TRBV12-3/TRBV12-4; CDR3 protein: CASSPTGHRNTEAFF
V gene: TRBV7-2; CDR3 protein: CASSPPGGRAIEQFF
V gene: TRBV6-2/TRBV6-3; CDR3 protein: CASRRTGTANTGELFF
V gene: TRBV4-3; CDR3 protein: CASSQVVGEKLFF
V gene: TRBV11-3; CDR3 protein: CASSPSGVGEQFF
V gene: TRBV5-1; CDR3 protein: CASSTGTLQETQYF
V gene: TRBV5-6; CDR3 protein: CASSGGGIRTNEKLFF
V gene: TRBV6-2/TRBV6-3; CDR3 protein: CASRDPHGPNYEQYF
V gene: TRBV2; CDR3 protein: CASSEAGPLSVDIQYF
V gene: TRBV29-1; CDR3 protein: CSAGTGGEYGYTF
V gene: TRBV5-1; CDR3 protein: CASSFFGVGVQETQYF
V gene: TRBV7-3; CDR3 protein: CASSPGTSGTEELFF
V gene: TRBV12-5; CDR3 protein: CASGIGDTTEAFF
V gene: TRBV24-1; CDR3 protein: CATSDFTSGGADTQYF
V gene: TRBV7-2; CDR3 protein: CASSPPGLAGGNEQFF
V gene: TRBV6-2/TRBV6-3; CDR3 protein: CASTRIGQVVHEQYF
V gene: TRBV20-1; CDR3 protein: CSATRGGGRELFF
V gene: TRBV3-1; CDR3 protein: CASSQDLGGGDAHSGANVLTF
V gene: TRBV9; CDR3 protein: CASTSAARNTGELFF
V gene: TRBV5-1; CDR3 protein: CASSRNTDTQYF
V gene: TRBV6-4; CDR3 protein: CASSVGTSGASEQFF
V gene: TRBV6-6; CDR3 protein: CASLEGSGANVLTF
V gene: TRBV12-3/TRBV12-4; CDR3 protein: CASSLARGLALTDTQYF
V gene: TRBV7-3; CDR3 protein: CASSLTRSTDTQYF
V gene: TRBV7-3; CDR3 protein: CASSLKAGTGANTEAFF
V gene: TRBV7-2; CDR3 protein: CASSLGSPLHF
V gene: TRBV30; CDR3 protein: CAWSVSSGNTIYF
V gene: TRBV5-4; CDR3 protein: CASSFMGVRSRGEQFF
V gene: TRBV20-1; CDR3 protein: CSARREIENIQYF
V gene: TRBV12-3/TRBV12-4; CDR3 protein: CASSLRGQGARGGEAFF